The source of this T cell receptor beta chain is a study of cytomegalovirus exposure and HLA in healthy donors. Primers included in the PCR were 60 Vbeta and 13 Jbeta primers. Profiling relied on immunoSEQ multiplex PCR, and the TCRdb table lists in-frame clones only, not all of them. The sample has 150,000 or so clones, about 80% seen once; the top ten hold about 1.3%. Per germline, CDR1 SGHTA and CDR2 FQGNSA. This CDR3 comprises 15 residues. The V gene end was trimmed by 5 bases and the J gene end by 6 bases; junction bases not matched to a gene: 6. Sequenced: PBMCs. This chain uses TRBV7-2 with TRBJ2-1; 11 bases map to TRBD2. This TCR was recovered from a man aged 25-40 years in good health and CMV-seronegative. The CDR3 DNA reads as TGTGCCAGCAGCCGAGATAGCGGGGGGGCCAATGAGCAGTTCTTC. This sequence encodes CASSRDSGGANEQFF.